This TCR beta chain was recorded in a study of shared clonotypes between healthy human individuals. Findings and caveats of the study: Across subsets, estimated richness was generally greater for naive than for memory populations. Sequencing depth was expected to affect clonotype sharing among donors.

CDR1 is SGHNT and CDR2 is YYREEE in the germline V gene (reference sequence). The CDR3 is made up of 14 amino acids. Deletions cut 0 bases from V and 2 bases from J, with 9 bases between. The table lists this clone with a count of one. Its antigen is unknown. Genomic DNA (from each subset) was split evenly across several immunoSEQ plates. The assay was immunoSEQ multiplex PCR, and TCRdb's table has in-frame clones only and misses some. This repertoire shows roughly 300,000 clones, more than 60% found once; its top ten account for less than 11%. The chain recombines TRBV5-4 with TRBJ2-7; D not certain. Sequenced: memory CD4+ T cells sorted from blood. Subset indicated: CD45RA-negative fraction. The sequence came from a man younger than 40 in good health. CDR3: CASSLDWLAYEQYF. The CDR3 bases are TGTGCCAGCAGCTTGGACTGGCTAGCCTACGAGCAGTACTTC.